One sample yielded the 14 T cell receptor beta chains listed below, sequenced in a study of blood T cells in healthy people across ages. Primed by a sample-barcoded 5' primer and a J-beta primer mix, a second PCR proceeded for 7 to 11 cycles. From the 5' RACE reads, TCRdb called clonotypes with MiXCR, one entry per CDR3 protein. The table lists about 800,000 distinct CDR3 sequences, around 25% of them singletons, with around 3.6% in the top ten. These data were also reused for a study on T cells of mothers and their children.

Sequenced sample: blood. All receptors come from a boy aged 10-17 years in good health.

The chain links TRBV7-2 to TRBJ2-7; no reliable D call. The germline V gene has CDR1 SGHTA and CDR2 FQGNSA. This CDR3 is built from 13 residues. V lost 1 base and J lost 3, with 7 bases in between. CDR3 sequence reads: CASSLEVIYEQYF. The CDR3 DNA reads TGTGCCAGCAGCTTAGAAGTCATCTACGAGCAGTACTTC.

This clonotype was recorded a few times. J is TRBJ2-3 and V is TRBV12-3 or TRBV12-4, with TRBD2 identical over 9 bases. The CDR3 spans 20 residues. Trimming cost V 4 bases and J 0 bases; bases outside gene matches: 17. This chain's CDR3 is CASSSSPTSGLTSSTDTQYF. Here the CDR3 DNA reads TGTGCCAGCAGTTCCTCCCCGACTAGCGGCCTGACGAGTAGCACAGATACGCAGTATTTT.

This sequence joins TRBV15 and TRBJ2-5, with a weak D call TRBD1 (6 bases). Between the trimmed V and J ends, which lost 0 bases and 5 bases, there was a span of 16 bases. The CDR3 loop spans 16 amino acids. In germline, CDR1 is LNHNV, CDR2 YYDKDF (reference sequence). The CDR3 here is CATSRDRRQAGETQYF. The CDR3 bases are TGTGCCACCAGCAGAGATCGTAGACAGGCAGGGGAGACCCAGTACTTC.

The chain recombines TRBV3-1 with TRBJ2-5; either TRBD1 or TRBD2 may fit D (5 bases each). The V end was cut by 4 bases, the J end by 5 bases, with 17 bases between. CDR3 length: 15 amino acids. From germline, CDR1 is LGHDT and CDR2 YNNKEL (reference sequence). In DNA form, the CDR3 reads TGTGCCAGCAGCCGAGGGGACCAAGCCTCCGAGACCCAGTACTTC. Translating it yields CASSRGDQASETQYF.

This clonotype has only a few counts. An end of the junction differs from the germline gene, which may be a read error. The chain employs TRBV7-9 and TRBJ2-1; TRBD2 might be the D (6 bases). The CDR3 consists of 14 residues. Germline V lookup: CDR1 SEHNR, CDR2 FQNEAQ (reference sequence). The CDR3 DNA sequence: TGTGCCAGCAGCTTTGGCGGGGCCCTTAGAGAGCGGTACTTC. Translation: CASSFGGALRERYF.

This chain's CDR3 is CSAARRDRQPNYEQYF. CDR3 sequence (DNA): TGCAGTGCTGCTCGGAGAGACAGGCAGCCCAACTACGAGCAGTACTTC. This chain joins TRBV20-1 and TRBJ2-5, with a tentative D call TRBD1 (6 bases). The J call is in doubt because the DNA end fits TRBJ2-7 better. CDR1 and CDR2 (germline): DFQATT, SNEGSKA (reference sequence). The CDR3 is 16 residues long.

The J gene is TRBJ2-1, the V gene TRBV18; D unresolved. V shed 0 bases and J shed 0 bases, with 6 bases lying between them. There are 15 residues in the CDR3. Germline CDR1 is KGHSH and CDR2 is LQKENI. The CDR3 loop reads CASSPPTSSYNEQFF. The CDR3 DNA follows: TGTGCCAGCTCACCACCGACGTCCTCCTACAATGAGCAGTTCTTC. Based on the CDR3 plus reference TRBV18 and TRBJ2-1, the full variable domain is NAGVMQNPRHLVRRRGQEARLRCSPMKGHSHVYWYRQLPEEGLKFMVYLQKENIIDESGMPKERFSAEFPKEGPSILRIQQVVRGDSAAYFCASSPPTSSYNEQFFGPGTRLTVL.

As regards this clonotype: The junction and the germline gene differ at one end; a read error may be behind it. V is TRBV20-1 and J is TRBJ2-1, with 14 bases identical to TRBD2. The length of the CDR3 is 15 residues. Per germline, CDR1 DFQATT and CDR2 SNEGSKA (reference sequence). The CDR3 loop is CSAAGGLAGVNGQFF. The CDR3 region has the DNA TGCAGTGCTGCCGGGGGACTAGCGGGAGTGAATGGGCAGTTCTTC.

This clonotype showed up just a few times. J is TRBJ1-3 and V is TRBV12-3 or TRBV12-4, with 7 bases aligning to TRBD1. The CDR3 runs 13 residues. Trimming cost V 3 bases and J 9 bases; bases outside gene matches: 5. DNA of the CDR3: TGTGCCAGCAGTTTTGACAGGGCCACCACCATATATTTT. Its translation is CASSFDRATTIYF.

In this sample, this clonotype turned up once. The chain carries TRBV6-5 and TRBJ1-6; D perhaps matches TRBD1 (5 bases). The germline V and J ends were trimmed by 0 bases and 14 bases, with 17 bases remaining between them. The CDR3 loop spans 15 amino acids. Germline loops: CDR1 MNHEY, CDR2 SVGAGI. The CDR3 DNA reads TGTGCCAGCAGTTACTCGATAGGGCCAGGGAAGGCCCTCCACTTT. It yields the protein CASSYSIGPGKALHF.

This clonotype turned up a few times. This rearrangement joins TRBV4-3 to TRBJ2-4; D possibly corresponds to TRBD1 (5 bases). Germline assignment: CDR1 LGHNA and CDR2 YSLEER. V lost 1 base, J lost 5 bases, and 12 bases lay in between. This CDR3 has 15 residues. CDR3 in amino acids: CASSQAVGAQNIQYF. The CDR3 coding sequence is TGCGCCAGCAGCCAAGCTGTAGGGGCCCAAAACATTCAGTACTTC.

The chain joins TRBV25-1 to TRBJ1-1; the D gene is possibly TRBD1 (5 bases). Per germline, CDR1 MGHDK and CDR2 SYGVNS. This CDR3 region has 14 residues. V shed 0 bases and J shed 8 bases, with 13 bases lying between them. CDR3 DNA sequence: TGTGCCAGCAGTGAATACGGCCAGGGTACCGAAGCTTTCTTT. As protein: CASSEYGQGTEAFF.

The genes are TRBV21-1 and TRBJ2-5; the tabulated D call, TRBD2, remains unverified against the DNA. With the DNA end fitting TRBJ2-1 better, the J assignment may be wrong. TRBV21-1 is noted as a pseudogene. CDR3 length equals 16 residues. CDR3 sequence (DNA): TGTGCCAGCAGCATTAATAGCGGGAGCCCTGACAATGAGCAGTTCTTC. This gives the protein CASSINSGSPDNEQFF.

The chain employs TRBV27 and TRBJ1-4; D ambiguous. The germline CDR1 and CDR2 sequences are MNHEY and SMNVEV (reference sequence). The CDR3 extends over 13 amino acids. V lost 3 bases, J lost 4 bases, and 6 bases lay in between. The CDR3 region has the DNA TGTGCCAGCAGTTTGCAGTATAATGAAAAACTGTTTTTT. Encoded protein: CASSLQYNEKLFF. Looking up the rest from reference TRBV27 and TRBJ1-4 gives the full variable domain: EAQVTQNPRYLITVTGKKLTVTCSQNMNHEYMSWYRQDPGLGLRQIYYSMNVEVTDKGDVPEGYKVSRKEKRNFPLILESPSPNQTSLYFCASSLQYNEKLFFGSGTQLSVL.